This T cell receptor beta chain was found in a study of CD8+ T cells in alopecia areata. Whole-study findings and limits: Alopecia totalis/universalis scalp especially showed more expanded CD8+ clones than normal scalp. Shared TCR sequences were less clear between patients than in mice, possibly partly from HLA diversity. Resident alphabeta T-cell populations of normal skin are likewise subject to sequencing in scalp samples.

The germline gives CDR1 MDHEN, CDR2 SYDVKM. The J segment lost 2 bases and the V segment lost 5 bases, leaving 12 bases of the junction unmatched. This CDR3 has 18 residues. A word on this clone: Its antigen is unidentified.

In each case, RNA was isolated and then reverse transcribed into cDNA as the sequencing template. Repertoires were generated with immunoSEQ multiplex PCR, while TCRdb's copy carries only in-frame clones and drops some. The data contain about 110,000 clones, roughly 64% of them singletons. The V call is TRBV28, the J call TRBJ2-3, with 11 bases matching TRBD2. Sequencing input: CD8+ T cells sorted from blood. This TCR was recovered from a human donor in good health. The CDR3 here is CASSAPTSGTEFTDTQYF. The CDR3, as DNA: TGTGCCAGCAGTGCCCCGACTAGCGGGACCGAGTTCACAGATACGCAGTATTTT.